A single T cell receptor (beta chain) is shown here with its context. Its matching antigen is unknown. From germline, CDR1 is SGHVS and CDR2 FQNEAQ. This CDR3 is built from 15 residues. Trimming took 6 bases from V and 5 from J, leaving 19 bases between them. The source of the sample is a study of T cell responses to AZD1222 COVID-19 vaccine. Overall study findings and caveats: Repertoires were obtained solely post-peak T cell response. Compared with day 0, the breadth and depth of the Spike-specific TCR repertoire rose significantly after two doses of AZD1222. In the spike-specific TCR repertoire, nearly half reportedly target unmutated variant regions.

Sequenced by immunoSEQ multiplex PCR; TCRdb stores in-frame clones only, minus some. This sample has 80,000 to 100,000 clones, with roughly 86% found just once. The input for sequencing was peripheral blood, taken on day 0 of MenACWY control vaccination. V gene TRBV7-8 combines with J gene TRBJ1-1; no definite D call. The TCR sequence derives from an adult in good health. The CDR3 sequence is CASSPRLVGETEAFF. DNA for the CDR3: TGTGCCAGCAGTCCCCGTTTAGTGGGAGAGACTGAAGCTTTCTTT.